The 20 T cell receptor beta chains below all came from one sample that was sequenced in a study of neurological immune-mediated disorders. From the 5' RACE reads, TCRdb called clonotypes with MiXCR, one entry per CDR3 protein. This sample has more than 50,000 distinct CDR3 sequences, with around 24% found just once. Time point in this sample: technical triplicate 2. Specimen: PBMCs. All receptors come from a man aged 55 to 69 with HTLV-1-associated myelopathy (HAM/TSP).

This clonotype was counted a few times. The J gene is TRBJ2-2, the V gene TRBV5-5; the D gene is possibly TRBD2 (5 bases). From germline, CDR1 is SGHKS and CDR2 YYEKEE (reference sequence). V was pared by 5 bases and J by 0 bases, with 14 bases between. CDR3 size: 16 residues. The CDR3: CASRRTGVSNTGELFF. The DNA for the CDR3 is TGTGCCAGCAGGCGAACCGGGGTTTCGAACACCGGGGAGCTGTTTTTT.

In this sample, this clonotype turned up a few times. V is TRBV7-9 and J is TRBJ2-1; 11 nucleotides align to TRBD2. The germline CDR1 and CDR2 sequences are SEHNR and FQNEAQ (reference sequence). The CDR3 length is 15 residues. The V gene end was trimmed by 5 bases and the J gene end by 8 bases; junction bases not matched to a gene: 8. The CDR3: CASSLQGTSGDEQFF. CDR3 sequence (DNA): TGTGCCAGCAGCCTTCAAGGGACTAGCGGCGATGAGCAGTTCTTC. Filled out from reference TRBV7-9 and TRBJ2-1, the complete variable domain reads DTGVSQNPRHKITKRGQNVTFRCDPISEHNRLYWYRQTLGQGPEFLTYFQNEAQLEKSRLLSDRFSAERPKGSFSTLEIQRTEQGDSAMYLCASSLQGTSGDEQFFGPGTRLTVL.

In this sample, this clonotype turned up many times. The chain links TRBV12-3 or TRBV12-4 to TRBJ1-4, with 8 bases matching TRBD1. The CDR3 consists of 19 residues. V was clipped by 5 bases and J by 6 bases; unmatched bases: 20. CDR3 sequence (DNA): TGTGCCAGCAGTCCCCCTCGAGGGCAGGGGGCTATACCGGATGAAAAACTGTTTTTT. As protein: CASSPPRGQGAIPDEKLFF.

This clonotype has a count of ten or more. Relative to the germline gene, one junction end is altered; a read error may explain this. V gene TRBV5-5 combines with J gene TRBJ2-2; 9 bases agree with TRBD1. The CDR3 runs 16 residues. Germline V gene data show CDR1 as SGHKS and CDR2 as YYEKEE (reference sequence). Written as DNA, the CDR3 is TGTGCCAGCAACTTGGGACAGGGAATAGAGACCGGGGAGCTGTTTTTT. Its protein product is CASNLGQGIETGELFF.

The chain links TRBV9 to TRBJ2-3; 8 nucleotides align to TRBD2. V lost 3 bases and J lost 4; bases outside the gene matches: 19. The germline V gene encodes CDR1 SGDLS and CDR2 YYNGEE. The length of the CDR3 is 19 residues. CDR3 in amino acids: CASSAGGGWREVGPDTQYF. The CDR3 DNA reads TGTGCCAGCAGCGCCGGAGGGGGATGGCGGGAGGTGGGTCCAGATACGCAGTATTTT.

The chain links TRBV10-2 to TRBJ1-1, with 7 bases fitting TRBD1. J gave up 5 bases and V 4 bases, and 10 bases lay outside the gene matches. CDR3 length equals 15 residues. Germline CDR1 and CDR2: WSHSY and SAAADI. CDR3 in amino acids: CASSGDRQGKTEAFF. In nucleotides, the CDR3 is TGCGCCAGCAGTGGGGATCGACAGGGCAAGACTGAAGCTTTCTTT.

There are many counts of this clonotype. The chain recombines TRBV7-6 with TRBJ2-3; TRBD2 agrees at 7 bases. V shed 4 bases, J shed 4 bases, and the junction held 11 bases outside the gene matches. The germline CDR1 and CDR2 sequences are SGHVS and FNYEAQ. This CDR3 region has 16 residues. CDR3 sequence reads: CASSSLGAGVSDTQYF. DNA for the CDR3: TGTGCCAGCAGCTCCCTAGGGGCGGGAGTTTCAGATACGCAGTATTTT. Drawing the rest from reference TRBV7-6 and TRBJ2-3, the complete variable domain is GAGVSQSPRYKVTKRGQDVALRCDPISGHVSLYWYRQALGQGPEFLTYFNYEAQQDKSGLPNDRFSAERPEGSISTLTIQRTEQRDSAMYRCASSSLGAGVSDTQYFGPGTRLTVL.

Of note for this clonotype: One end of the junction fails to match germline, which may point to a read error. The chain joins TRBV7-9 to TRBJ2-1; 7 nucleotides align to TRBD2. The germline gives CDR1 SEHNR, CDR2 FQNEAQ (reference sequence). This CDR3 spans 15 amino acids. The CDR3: CASSPSGTTYNEQFF. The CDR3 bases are TGTGCCAGCAGCCCATCCGGGACTACCTATAATGAGCAGTTCTTC.

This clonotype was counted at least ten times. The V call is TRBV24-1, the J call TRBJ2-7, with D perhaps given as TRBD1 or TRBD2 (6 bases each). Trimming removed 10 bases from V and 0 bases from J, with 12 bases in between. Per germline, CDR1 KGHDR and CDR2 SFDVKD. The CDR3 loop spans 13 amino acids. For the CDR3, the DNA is TGTGCCACTGCGGAGGGGGGCTCCTACGAGCAGTACTTC. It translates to CATAEGGSYEQYF.

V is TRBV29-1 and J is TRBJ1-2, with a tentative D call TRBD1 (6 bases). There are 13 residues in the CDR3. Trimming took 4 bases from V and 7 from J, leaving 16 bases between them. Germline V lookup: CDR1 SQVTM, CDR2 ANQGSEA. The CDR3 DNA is TGCAGCGTTGGGGGGGCCGAAAAGGGTGGCTACACCTTC. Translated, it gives CSVGGAEKGGYTF.

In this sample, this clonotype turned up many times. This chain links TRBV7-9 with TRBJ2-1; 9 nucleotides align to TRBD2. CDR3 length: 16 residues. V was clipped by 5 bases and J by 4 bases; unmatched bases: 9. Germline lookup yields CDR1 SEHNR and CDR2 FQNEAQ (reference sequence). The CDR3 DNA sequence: TGTGCCAGCAGCCCCGCGACTAGCGGACCTTACAATGAGCAGTTCTTC. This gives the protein CASSPATSGPYNEQFF.

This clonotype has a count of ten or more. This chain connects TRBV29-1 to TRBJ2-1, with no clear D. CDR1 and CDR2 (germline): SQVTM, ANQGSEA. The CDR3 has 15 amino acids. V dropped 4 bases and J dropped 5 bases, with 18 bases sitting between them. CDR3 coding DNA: TGCAGCGTTGCCCGGGCCGACCTTTATCACAATGAGCAGTTCTTC. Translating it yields CSVARADLYHNEQFF.

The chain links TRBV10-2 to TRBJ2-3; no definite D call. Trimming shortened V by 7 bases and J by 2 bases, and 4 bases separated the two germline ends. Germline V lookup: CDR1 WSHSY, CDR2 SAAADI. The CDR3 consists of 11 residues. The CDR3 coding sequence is TGCGCCAGCACCGACACAGATACGCAGTATTTT. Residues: CASTDTDTQYF.

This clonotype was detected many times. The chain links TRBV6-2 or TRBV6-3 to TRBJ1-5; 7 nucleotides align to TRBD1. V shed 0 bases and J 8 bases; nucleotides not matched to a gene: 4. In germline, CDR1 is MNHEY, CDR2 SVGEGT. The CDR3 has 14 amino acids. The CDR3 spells CASSYSTGREPQHF. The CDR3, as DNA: TGTGCCAGCAGTTACTCGACAGGGCGGGAGCCCCAGCATTTT.

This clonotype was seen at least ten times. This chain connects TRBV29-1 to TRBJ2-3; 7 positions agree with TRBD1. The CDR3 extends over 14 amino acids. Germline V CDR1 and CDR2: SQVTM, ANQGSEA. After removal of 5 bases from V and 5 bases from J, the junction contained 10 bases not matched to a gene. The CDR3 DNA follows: TGCAGCGTTCGCCGACAGGGATCAGGAGATACGCAGTATTTT. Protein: CSVRRQGSGDTQYF.

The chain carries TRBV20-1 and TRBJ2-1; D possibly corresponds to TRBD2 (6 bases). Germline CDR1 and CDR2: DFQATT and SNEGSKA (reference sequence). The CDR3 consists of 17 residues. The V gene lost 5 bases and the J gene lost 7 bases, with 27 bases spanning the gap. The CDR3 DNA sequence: TGCAGTGCTCTTCGTCCTCTTACTATCGGGAGTGGTAATGAGCAGTTCTTC. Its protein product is CSALRPLTIGSGNEQFF.

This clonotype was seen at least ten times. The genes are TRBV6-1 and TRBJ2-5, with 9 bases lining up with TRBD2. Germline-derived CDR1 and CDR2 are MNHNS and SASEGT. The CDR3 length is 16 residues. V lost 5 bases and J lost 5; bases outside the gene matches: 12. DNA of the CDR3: TGTGCCAGCAGTCAATTTAGCGGGAGTTCGGGCGAGACCCAGTACTTC. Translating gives CASSQFSGSSGETQYF.

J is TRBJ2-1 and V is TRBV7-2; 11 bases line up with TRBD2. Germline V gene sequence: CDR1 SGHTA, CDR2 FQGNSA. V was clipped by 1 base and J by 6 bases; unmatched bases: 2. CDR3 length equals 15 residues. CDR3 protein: CASSLVAGGPNEQFF. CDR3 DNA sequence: TGTGCCAGCAGCTTAGTAGCGGGAGGGCCCAATGAGCAGTTCTTC.

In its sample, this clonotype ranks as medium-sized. The CDR3 protein is CSASRLAGAGNEQFF. CDR3 nucleotide sequence: TGCAGTGCTAGCCGACTAGCGGGAGCGGGTAATGAGCAGTTCTTC. The V gene is TRBV20-1, the J gene TRBJ2-1; 12 bases are shared with TRBD2. The length of the CDR3 is 15 residues. CDR1 and CDR2 (germline): DFQATT, SNEGSKA (reference sequence). V shed 3 bases, J shed 7 bases, and the junction held 7 bases outside the gene matches.

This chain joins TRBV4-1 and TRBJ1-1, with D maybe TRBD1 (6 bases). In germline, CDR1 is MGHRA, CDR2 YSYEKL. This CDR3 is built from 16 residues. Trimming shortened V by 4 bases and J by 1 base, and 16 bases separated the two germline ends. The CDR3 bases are TGCGCCAGCAGCCCCCTACCACCGGGACAGAACACTGAAGCTTTCTTT. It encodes CASSPLPPGQNTEAFF.